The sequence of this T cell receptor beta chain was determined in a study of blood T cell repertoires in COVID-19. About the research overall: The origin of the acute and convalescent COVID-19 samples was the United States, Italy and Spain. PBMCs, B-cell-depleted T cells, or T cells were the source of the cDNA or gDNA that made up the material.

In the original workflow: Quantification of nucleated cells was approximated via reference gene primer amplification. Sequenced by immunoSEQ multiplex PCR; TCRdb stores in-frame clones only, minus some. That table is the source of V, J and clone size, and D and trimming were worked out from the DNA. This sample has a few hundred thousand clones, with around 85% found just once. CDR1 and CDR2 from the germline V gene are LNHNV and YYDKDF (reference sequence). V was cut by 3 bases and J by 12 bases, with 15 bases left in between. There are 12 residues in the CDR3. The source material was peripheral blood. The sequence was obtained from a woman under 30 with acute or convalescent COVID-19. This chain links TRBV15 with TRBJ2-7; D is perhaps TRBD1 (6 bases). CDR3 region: CATSRATGPLYF. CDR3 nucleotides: TGTGCCACCAGCAGGGCAACAGGGCCCCTGTACTTC.